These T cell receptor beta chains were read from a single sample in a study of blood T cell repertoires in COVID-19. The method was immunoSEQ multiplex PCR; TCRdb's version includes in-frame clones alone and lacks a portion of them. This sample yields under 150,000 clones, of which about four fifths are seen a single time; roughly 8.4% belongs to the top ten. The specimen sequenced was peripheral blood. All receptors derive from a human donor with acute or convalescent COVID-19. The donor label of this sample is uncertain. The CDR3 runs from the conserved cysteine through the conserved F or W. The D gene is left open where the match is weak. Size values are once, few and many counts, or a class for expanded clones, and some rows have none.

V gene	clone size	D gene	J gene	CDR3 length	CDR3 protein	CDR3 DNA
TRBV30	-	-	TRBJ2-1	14	CAWGDLNSYNEQFF	TGTGCCTGGGGGGACTTAAACTCCTACAATGAGCAGTTCTTC
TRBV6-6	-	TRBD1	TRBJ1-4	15	CASSYSGQASEKLFF	TGTGCCAGCAGTTACTCCGGACAGGCCTCTGAAAAACTGTTTTTT
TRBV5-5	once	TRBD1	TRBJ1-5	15	CASSPTGVVNQPQHF	TGTGCCAGCAGCCCGACAGGGGTGGTCAATCAGCCCCAGCATTTT
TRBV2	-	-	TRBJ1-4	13	CASSDREGEKLFF	TGTGCCAGCAGTGACAGGGAAGGTGAAAAACTGTTTTTT
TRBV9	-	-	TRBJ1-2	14	CASSVSDRNYGYTF	TGTGCCAGCAGCGTATCCGACAGGAACTATGGCTACACCTTC
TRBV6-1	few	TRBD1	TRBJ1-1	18	CASSEARSSGGLDTEAFF	TGTGCCAGCAGTGAAGCGCGTTCCTCAGGGGGCCTCGACACTGAAGCTTTCTTT
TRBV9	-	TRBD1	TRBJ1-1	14	CASSATGVRTEAFF	TGTGCCAGCAGCGCAACAGGGGTGAGAACTGAAGCTTTCTTT
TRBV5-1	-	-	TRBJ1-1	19	CASSPGGNFPGPPRGEAFF	TGCGCCAGCAGCCCCGGGGGGAACTTTCCCGGGCCCCCCCGGGGTGAAGCTTTCTTT
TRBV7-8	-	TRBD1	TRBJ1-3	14	CASRPDRAGNTIYF	TGTGCCAGCAGGCCGGACAGGGCGGGAAACACCATATATTTT
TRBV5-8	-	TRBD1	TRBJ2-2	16	CASSLRDRGFVGELFF	TGTGCCAGCAGCCTCCGGGACAGGGGGTTCGTCGGGGAGCTGTTTTTT
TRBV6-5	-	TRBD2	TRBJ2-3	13	CASRTGGTDTQYF	TGTGCCAGCAGAACCGGGGGGACAGATACGCAGTATTTT
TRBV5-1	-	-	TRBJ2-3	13	CASSGGLTDTQYF	TGCGCCAGCAGCGGGGGGTTGACAGATACGCAGTATTTT
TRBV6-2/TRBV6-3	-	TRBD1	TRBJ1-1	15	CASSLQGQINTEAFF	TGTGCCAGCAGTTTACAGGGACAGATTAACACTGAAGCTTTCTTT
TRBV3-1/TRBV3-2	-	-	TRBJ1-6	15	CASSHGPIYNSPLHF	TGTGCCAGCAGCCATGGGCCCATCTATAATTCACCCCTCCACTTT
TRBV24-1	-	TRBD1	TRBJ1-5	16	CATSDRTGLSNQPQHF	TGTGCCACCAGTGACCGGACAGGGCTTAGCAATCAGCCCCAGCATTTT
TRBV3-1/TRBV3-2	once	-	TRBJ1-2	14	CASSIGTPSYGYTF	TGTGCCAGCAGCATCGGGACACCATCCTATGGCTACACCTTC
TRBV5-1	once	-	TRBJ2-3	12	CASSLGRDTQYF	TGCGCCAGCAGCTTGGGGAGGGATACGCAGTATTTT
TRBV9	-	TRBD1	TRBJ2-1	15	CASSVGTGGANEQFF	TGTGCCAGCAGCGTAGGGACAGGGGGCGCCAATGAGCAGTTCTTC
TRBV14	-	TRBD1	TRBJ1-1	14	CASSRLAGGTEAFF	TGTGCCAGCAGCCGGTTAGCAGGGGGAACTGAAGCTTTCTTT
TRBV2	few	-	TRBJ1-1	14	CAVRIGGLNTEAFF	TGTGCCGTCAGGATTGGGGGCTTGAACACTGAAGCTTTCTTT
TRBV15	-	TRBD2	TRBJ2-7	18	CATSRDQGLAGPSYEQYF	TGTGCCACCAGCAGAGATCAGGGACTAGCGGGACCCTCCTACGAGCAGTACTTC
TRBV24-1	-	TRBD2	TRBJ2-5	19	CATSDLRGSGGTFQETQYF	TGTGCCACCAGTGATTTGAGGGGTAGCGGGGGTACTTTTCAAGAGACCCAGTACTTC
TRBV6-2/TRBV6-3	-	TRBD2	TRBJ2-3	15	CASSLSGGITDTQYF	TGTGCCAGCAGTTTGAGCGGGGGGATAACAGATACGCAGTATTTT
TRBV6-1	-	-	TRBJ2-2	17	CASSERYGRTNTGELFF	TGTGCCAGCAGTGAACGGTACGGCAGGACGAACACCGGGGAGCTGTTTTTT
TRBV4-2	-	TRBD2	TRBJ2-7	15	CASSQGPSGDYEQYF	TGTGCCAGCAGCCAAGGTCCTAGCGGGGACTACGAGCAGTACTTC
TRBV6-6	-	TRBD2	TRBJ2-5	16	CASSYNSGGAEETQYF	TGTGCCAGCAGTTACAATAGCGGGGGGGCGGAAGAGACCCAGTACTTC
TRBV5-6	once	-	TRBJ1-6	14	CASSERGWGSPLHF	TGTGCCAGCAGCGAGCGGGGATGGGGTTCACCCCTCCACTTT
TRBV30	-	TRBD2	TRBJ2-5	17	CAWSVKTSGGFQETQYF	TGTGCCTGGAGTGTAAAGACTAGCGGGGGCTTTCAAGAGACCCAGTACTTC
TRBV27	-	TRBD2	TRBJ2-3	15	CASSLTSGVGNTQYF	TGTGCCAGCAGTTTAACTAGCGGGGTTGGGAATACGCAGTATTTT
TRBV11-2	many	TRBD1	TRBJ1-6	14	CASSPWDSNSPLHF	TGTGCCAGCAGCCCCTGGGACAGCAATTCACCCCTCCACTTT
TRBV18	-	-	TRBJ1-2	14	CASSLETNRNGYTF	TGTGCCAGCTCACTTGAGACAAATAGGAATGGCTACACCTTC
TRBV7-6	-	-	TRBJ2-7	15	CASSPLEGPGGEQYF	TGTGCCAGCAGCCCGCTCGAGGGCCCTGGCGGGGAGCAGTACTTC
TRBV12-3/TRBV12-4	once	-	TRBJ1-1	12	CASSLQGTEAFF	TGTGCCAGCAGTCTGCAGGGGACTGAAGCTTTCTTT
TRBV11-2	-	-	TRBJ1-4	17	CASSLVLRARTNEKLFF	TGTGCCAGCAGCTTAGTCCTAAGAGCTAGAACTAATGAAAAACTGTTTTTT
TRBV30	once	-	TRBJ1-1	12	CAWSVWGGEAFF	TGTGCCTGGAGTGTATGGGGGGGTGAAGCTTTCTTT
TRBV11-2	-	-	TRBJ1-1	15	CASSQLKGENTEAFF	TGTGCCAGCAGCCAACTTAAAGGGGAGAACACTGAAGCTTTCTTT
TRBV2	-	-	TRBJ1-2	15	CASSGFRVGNYGYTF	TGTGCCAGCAGTGGATTCAGGGTAGGAAACTATGGCTACACCTTC
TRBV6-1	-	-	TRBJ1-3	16	CASSVGQWSSGNTIYF	TGTGCCAGCAGTGTAGGACAGTGGAGCTCTGGAAACACCATATATTTT
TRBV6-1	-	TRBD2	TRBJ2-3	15	CASSEYGGGTDTQYF	TGTGCCAGCAGTGAATATGGGGGGGGTACAGATACGCAGTATTTT
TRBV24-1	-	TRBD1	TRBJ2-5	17	CATSDPRTGGVKETQYF	TGTGCCACCAGTGATCCGCGGACAGGGGGAGTGAAAGAGACCCAGTACTTC
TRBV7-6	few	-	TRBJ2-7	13	CASSPHEAYEQYF	TGTGCCAGCAGCCCCCACGAGGCCTACGAGCAGTACTTC
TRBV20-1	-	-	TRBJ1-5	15	CSASRGIGSNQPQHF	TGCAGTGCTAGTAGGGGTATTGGGAGCAATCAGCCCCAGCATTTT
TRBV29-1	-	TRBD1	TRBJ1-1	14	CSVLRQGSLTEAFF	TGCAGCGTCTTAAGACAGGGATCGTTGACTGAAGCTTTCTTT
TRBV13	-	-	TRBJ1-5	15	CASSFGRGGNQPQHF	TGTGCCAGCAGCTTCGGCAGGGGAGGGAATCAGCCCCAGCATTTT
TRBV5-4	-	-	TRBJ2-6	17	CASSVPGLFSGANVLTF	TGTGCCAGCAGCGTCCCGGGACTGTTCTCTGGGGCCAACGTCCTGACTTTC
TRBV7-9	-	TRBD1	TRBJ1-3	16	CASSSPSGGSGNTIYF	TGTGCCAGCAGCTCACCATCAGGGGGCTCGGGAAACACCATATATTTT
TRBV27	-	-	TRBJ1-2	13	CASSLSNSYGYTF	TGTGCCAGCAGTTTATCTAACAGCTATGGCTACACCTTC
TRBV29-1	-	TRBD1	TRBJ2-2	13	CSVHRGTTGELFF	TGCAGCGTTCACAGGGGGACCACCGGGGAGCTGTTTTTT
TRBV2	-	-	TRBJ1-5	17	CASSEGWTSEINQPQHF	TGTGCCAGCAGTGAAGGGTGGACATCGGAGATCAATCAGCCCCAGCATTTT
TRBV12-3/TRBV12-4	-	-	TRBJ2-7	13	CASSFGETVEQYF	TGTGCCAGCAGTTTCGGGGAAACGGTCGAGCAGTACTTC
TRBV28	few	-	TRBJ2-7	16	CASSSPLRTASYEQYF	TGTGCCAGCAGTTCCCCGTTAAGGACTGCATCCTACGAGCAGTACTTC
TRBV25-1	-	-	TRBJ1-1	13	CASSVQMNTEAFF	TGTGCCAGCAGTGTCCAGATGAACACTGAAGCTTTCTTT
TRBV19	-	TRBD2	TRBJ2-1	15	CASSMAGGGYNEQFF	TGTGCCAGTAGTATGGCGGGAGGGGGTTACAATGAGCAGTTCTTC
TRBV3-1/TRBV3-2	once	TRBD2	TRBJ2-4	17	CASSQDWTGGAKNIQYF	TGTGCCAGCAGCCAAGATTGGACGGGGGGGGCCAAAAACATTCAGTACTTC
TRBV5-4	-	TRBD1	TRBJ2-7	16	CASSSRPGTGSGEQYF	TGTGCCAGCAGTTCTCGCCCCGGGACAGGGTCTGGGGAGCAGTACTTC